Below are 23 T cell receptor beta chains sequenced from a single sample in a study of lymphopenia after photon versus proton radiotherapy. TCRdb's copy holds only in-frame clones and misses some; the assay was immunoSEQ multiplex PCR. The sample lists 25,000 to 35,000 clones, 85% to 90% occurring once. Source: peripheral blood, taken from a patient treated with proton-based radiotherapy. The receptors were sampled from a woman aged 60-70 years with cholangiocarcinoma. Some clones in this sample may be carry-over from other donors' samples.

Of note for this clone: Without the conserved terminal phenylalanine or tryptophan, this CDR3 likely stems from a read error. Because the CDR3's place on the DNA is in doubt, the DNA is left out and the CDR3 is given as listed by TCRdb. The V and J genes are TRBV23-1 and TRBJ1-5. TRBV23-1 is reported as an ORF; its role is uncertain. The CDR3 length equals 9 residues, ends included. The CDR3 protein is CASHSNRPV.

V is TRBV28 and J is TRBJ2-7; 8 nucleotides line up with TRBD1. Germline V gene lookup returns CDR1 MDHEN and CDR2 SYDVKM. V trimming: 4 bases; J trimming: 2 bases; junction bases outside the gene matches: 7. This CDR3 contains 15 residues. The CDR3 region is CASSYPTGAPYEQYF. The CDR3, as DNA: TGTGCCAGCAGTTACCCGACAGGGGCCCCCTACGAGCAGTACTTC. Based on the CDR3 plus reference TRBV28 and TRBJ2-7, the full variable domain is DVKVTQSSRYLVKRTGEKVFLECVQDMDHENMFWYRQDPGLGLRLIYFSYDVKMKEKGDIPEGYSVSREKKERFSLILESASTNQTSMYLCASSYPTGAPYEQYFGPGTRLTVT.

This clone has more than one count but fewer than ten. The chain uses TRBV7-9 and TRBJ2-6, with 7 bases that match TRBD1. Germline loops: CDR1 SEHNR, CDR2 FQNEAQ (reference sequence). Trimming cost V 2 bases and J 0 bases; bases outside gene matches: 7. The CDR3 sequence is 18 residues long. The CDR3 protein is CASSLRGQTISGANVLTF. The CDR3 DNA reads TGTGCCAGCAGCTTACGGGGACAGACTATCTCTGGGGCCAACGTCCTGACTTTC.

For the CDR3, the DNA is TGCGCCAGCAGCTTGGTAGCGGGGGGACTCACAGATACGCAGTATTTT. Translation gives CASSLVAGGLTDTQYF. V gene TRBV5-1 combines with J gene TRBJ2-3; 10 bases fit TRBD2. The CDR3 sequence is 16 residues long. Germline V lookup: CDR1 SGHRS, CDR2 YFSETQ. Trimming cost V 0 bases and J 2 bases; bases outside gene matches: 3.

The V call is TRBV7-8, the J call TRBJ2-7, with a possible D match to TRBD2 (5 bases). The CDR3 has 15 amino acids. V was trimmed by 5 bases and J by 4 bases, leaving 18 bases between them. In germline, CDR1 is SGHVS, CDR2 FQNEAQ. The CDR3 sequence: CASSPGGARVYEQYF. The CDR3 DNA reads as TGTGCCAGCAGCCCCGGAGGAGCGAGGGTTTACGAGCAGTACTTC.

This chain uses TRBV5-1 with TRBJ2-5; perhaps TRBD1 as D (6 bases). The CDR3 covers 14 residues. Trimming cost V 3 bases and J 5 bases, with 14 bases left between them. Germline-derived CDR1 and CDR2 are SGHRS and YFSETQ. Here the CDR3 reads CASSWGTPGETQYF. The CDR3 region has the DNA TGCGCCAGCAGCTGGGGGACACCTGGGGAGACCCAGTACTTC.

This chain links TRBV7-2 with TRBJ2-7; D unresolved. Germline V gene data show CDR1 as SGHTA and CDR2 as FQGNSA. The V gene lost 1 base and the J gene lost 3 bases, with 10 bases spanning the gap. The CDR3 consists of 14 residues. In nucleotides, the CDR3 is TGTGCCAGCAGCTTAGGTAACCTAGGCTACGAGCAGTACTTC. This encodes CASSLGNLGYEQYF.

The chain carries TRBV11-2 and TRBJ2-3; no definite D call. This CDR3 spans 14 amino acids. Trimming removed 2 bases at V and 0 bases at J, with 6 bases between. Looked up from germline, CDR1 is SGHAT and CDR2 is FQNNGV. CDR3 coding DNA: TGTGCCAGCAGCTTATGGCAGAGCACAGATACGCAGTATTTT. Protein sequence: CASSLWQSTDTQYF. The full variable domain, with the rest looked up from reference TRBV11-2 and TRBJ2-3, is EAGVAQSPRYKIIEKRQSVAFWCNPISGHATLYWYQQILGQGPKLLIQFQNNGVVDDSQLPKDRFSAERLKGVDSTLKIQPAKLEDSAVYLCASSLWQSTDTQYFGPGTRLTVL.

This clone was detected only a few times. This chain joins TRBV7-2 and TRBJ2-1, with 9 bases identical to TRBD1. Germline CDR1 reads SGHTA; CDR2 reads FQGNSA. The CDR3 spans 13 residues. V was clipped by 5 bases and J by 9 bases; unmatched bases: 5. The chain's CDR3 is CASSPGQGREQFF. The CDR3 DNA is TGTGCCAGCAGCCCGGGACAGGGACGTGAGCAGTTCTTC.

The chain joins TRBV7-9 to TRBJ1-1, with D hard to call. V was trimmed by 4 bases and J by 0 bases, leaving 18 bases between them. The CDR3 has 17 residues. CDR1 and CDR2 from the germline V gene are SEHNR and FQNEAQ (reference sequence). DNA for the CDR3: TGTGCCAGCAGCTCCGGGCTCCCTGGAAGGATGAACACTGAAGCTTTCTTT. Translated, it gives CASSSGLPGRMNTEAFF.

This chain connects TRBV7-3 to TRBJ2-5; D is perhaps TRBD1 (6 bases). V shed 5 bases and J shed 2 bases, with 15 bases lying between them. CDR1 SGHTA and CDR2 FQGTGA come from the germline V gene. The CDR3 runs to 15 residues. Here the CDR3 reads CASSPSQGMQETQYF. DNA of the CDR3: TGTGCCAGCAGCCCTAGTCAGGGGATGCAAGAGACCCAGTACTTC.

The genes are TRBV7-9 and TRBJ2-3; 12 positions match TRBD1. Germline V gives CDR1 SEHNR, CDR2 FQNEAQ (reference sequence). Losses at the gene ends were 7 bases for V and 7 bases for J; bases not matched to a gene: 15. This CDR3 comprises 17 residues. The CDR3 loop reads CASTRGEGQGAINTQYF. The CDR3 nucleotides read TGTGCCAGCACCAGAGGAGAGGGACAGGGGGCGATTAATACGCAGTATTTT. The full variable domain, its missing parts supplied by reference TRBV7-9 and TRBJ2-3, is DTGVSQNPRHKITKRGQNVTFRCDPISEHNRLYWYRQTLGQGPEFLTYFQNEAQLEKSRLLSDRFSAERPKGSFSTLEIQRTEQGDSAMYLCASTRGEGQGAINTQYFGPGTRLTVL.

The chain links TRBV7-2 to TRBJ2-3; D gene unclear. This CDR3 has 16 residues. V lost 3 bases and J 0 bases, leaving 13 bases between the germline ends. Germline CDR1 reads SGHTA; CDR2 reads FQGNSA. CDR3 bases: TGTGCCAGCAGCTTGATGGCAGCCGCTAGCACAGATACGCAGTATTTT. It codes for CASSLMAAASTDTQYF.

This chain links TRBV7-9 with TRBJ2-1; possibly TRBD1 for D (5 bases). Trimming took off 5 bases at V and 15 bases at J, with 17 bases between the two ends. The CDR3 covers 12 residues. Germline CDR1 and CDR2: SEHNR and FQNEAQ (reference sequence). CDR3 sequence reads: CASSPGSYGRFF. The CDR3 DNA reads TGTGCCAGCAGCCCAGGGTCCTACGGGCGGTTCTTC.

This clone was recorded a few times. J is TRBJ1-5 and V is TRBV18; D remains unclear. Germline CDR1 KGHSH, CDR2 LQKENI. Between the trimmed V and J ends, which lost 6 bases and 4 bases, there was a span of 10 bases. This CDR3 is 13 amino acids long. As DNA, the CDR3 is TGTGCCAGCTCGTCATCGAAAAATCAGCCCCAGCATTTT. Protein: CASSSSKNQPQHF. Full variable domain (missing parts from reference TRBV18 and TRBJ1-5): NAGVMQNPRHLVRRRGQEARLRCSPMKGHSHVYWYRQLPEEGLKFMVYLQKENIIDESGMPKERFSAEFPKEGPSILRIQQVVRGDSAAYFCASSSSKNQPQHFGDGTRLSIL.

V gene TRBV11-3 combines with J gene TRBJ2-5, with unresolved D. This CDR3 has 11 residues. Trimming stripped 6 bases from V and 5 bases from J, with 7 bases between. Germline CDR1 and CDR2: SGHNT and YENEEA. Here the CDR3 reads CASSSGETQYF. CDR3 bases: TGTGCCAGCAGTTCCGGCGAGACCCAGTACTTC.

This sequence joins TRBV6-1 and TRBJ1-2; 7 bases agree with TRBD1. Per germline, CDR1 MNHNS and CDR2 SASEGT. This CDR3 contains 14 residues. V gave up 5 bases and J gave up 5 bases; unmatched junction bases: 8. The CDR3 region is CASSPPQGVYGYTF. The DNA of the CDR3 is TGTGCCAGCAGTCCCCCCCAGGGGGTATATGGCTACACCTTC.

This clone was seen only once. V is TRBV5-4 and J is TRBJ2-2, with 8 bases lining up with TRBD2. The CDR3 is 17 residues long. J gave up 0 bases and V 2 bases, and 6 bases lay outside the gene matches. Germline V gene lookup returns CDR1 SGHNT and CDR2 YYREEE (reference sequence). Here the CDR3 DNA reads TGTGCCAGCAGCTTCGCTAGCGGGCGTTCGAACACCGGGGAGCTGTTTTTT. As protein: CASSFASGRSNTGELFF. The full variable domain, rest sourced from reference TRBV5-4 and TRBJ2-2, is ETGVTQSPTHLIKTRGQQVTLRCSSQSGHNTVSWYQQALGQGPQFIFQYYREEENGRGNFPPRFSGLQFPNYSSELNVNALELDDSALYLCASSFASGRSNTGELFFGEGSRLTVL.

V gene TRBV11-2 combines with J gene TRBJ2-1; 7 bases are shared with TRBD1. V gave up 5 bases and J gave up 7 bases; unmatched junction bases: 14. CDR1 SGHAT and CDR2 FQNNGV come from the germline V gene. This CDR3 is built from 16 residues. CDR3: CASSKQTGLWGNEQFF. The CDR3 bases are TGTGCCAGCAGCAAACAGACAGGGCTCTGGGGTAATGAGCAGTTCTTC.

The chain carries TRBV30 and TRBJ1-5, with D perhaps matching TRBD1 (5 bases). V was shortened by 0 bases and J by 5 bases, with 20 bases between the two germline ends. The CDR3 sequence is 17 residues long. Germline CDR1 and CDR2: GTSNPN and SVGIG (reference sequence). CDR3 amino acids: CAWSVMGWGREDQPQHF. CDR3 nucleotide sequence: TGTGCCTGGAGTGTAATGGGCTGGGGCAGGGAAGATCAGCCCCAGCATTTT.

This clone was seen only once. The V and J genes are TRBV30 and TRBJ2-2; D is ambiguous. Trimming stripped 3 bases from V and 4 bases from J, with 9 bases between. The CDR3 runs 13 residues. Germline V gene sequence: CDR1 GTSNPN, CDR2 SVGIG (reference sequence). CDR3 sequence (DNA): TGTGCCTGGAGGGGCAGAACCACCGGGGAGCTGTTTTTT. This sequence encodes CAWRGRTTGELFF.

This chain uses TRBV5-1 with TRBJ2-1, with D perhaps TRBD1 (5 bases). The CDR3 covers 12 residues. The germline V gene encodes CDR1 SGHRS and CDR2 YFSETQ. V dropped 4 bases and J dropped 8 bases, with 10 bases sitting between them. The CDR3 DNA reads as TGCGCCAGCAGCGCGCAGGGTTATGAGCAGTTCTTC. Amino acid sequence: CASSAQGYEQFF.

The V and J genes are TRBV7-9 and TRBJ2-2; no firm D call. Trimming removed 8 bases at V and 2 bases at J, with 12 bases between. This CDR3 has 14 amino acids. The V gene's germline CDR1 is SEHNR and CDR2 FQNEAQ (reference sequence). The CDR3 DNA is TGTGCCAGCCCCTGGGCGGCCAACACCGGGGAGCTGTTTTTT. This encodes CASPWAANTGELFF. The whole variable domain, filled in from reference TRBV7-9 and TRBJ2-2, reads DTGVSQNPRHKITKRGQNVTFRCDPISEHNRLYWYRQTLGQGPEFLTYFQNEAQLEKSRLLSDRFSAERPKGSFSTLEIQRTEQGDSAMYLCASPWAANTGELFFGEGSRLTVL.